This TCR beta chain comes out of a study of CD4 T cell repertoires in COVID-19. Profiled with immunoSEQ multiplex PCR; TCRdb holds only in-frame clones, not every one. The table shows about 75,000 clones, with under 90% occurring only once. The V end lost 4 bases, the J end lost 4 bases, and 13 bases lay between the germline ends. Germline V gene data show CDR1 as LNHDA and CDR2 as SQIVND (reference sequence). There are 14 residues in the CDR3. The sample here was CD4+ T cells from peripheral blood, taken after recovery from COVID-19. The receptor was isolated from a human donor who had COVID-19. The chain is built from TRBV19 and TRBJ2-5, with TRBD2 as a possible D gene (6 bases). In DNA, the CDR3 is TGTGCCAGTAGTAGGGCTAGCGTACGAGAGACCCAGTACTTC. It codes for CASSRASVRETQYF.